This paragraph reports one TCR beta chain. The source of the sample is a study of shared clonotypes between healthy human individuals. Data came from immunoSEQ multiplex PCR; TCRdb stores just in-frame clones and leaves some out. The sample carries 2 million to 2.5 million clones, 90% to 97% recorded once. Adults of Caucasian background living in Nashville, Tennessee made up all donors. CD4+ cells yielded CD45RA+ naive and CD45RA-negative memory subsets. V was shortened by 5 bases and J by 2 bases, with 13 bases between the two germline ends. The CDR3 totals 15 residues. Germline V gene sequence: CDR1 LNHDA, CDR2 SQIVND (reference sequence).

The sequence was obtained from a man between 18 and 29 years old in good health. The chain uses TRBV19 and TRBJ1-3; the D gene is possibly TRBD1 (5 bases). Sequencing was carried out using naive CD4+ T cells sorted from blood. The subset denotes: CD45RA+ positively selected. The CDR3: CASSPVRGAGNTIYF. CDR3 DNA: TGTGCCAGTAGTCCGGTCCGGGGGGCTGGAAACACCATATATTTT.